The rows below give T cell receptor beta chains drawn from one sample of a study of molecular identifiers for immune sequencing clone quantification. TCRdb used MiXCR to reprocess the PCR reads, holding one entry per CDR3 protein. In the table there are around 460,000 distinct CDR3 sequences, around 23% of which are singletons. Specimen: naive CD8+ T cells from blood, with Jurkat cell RNA spiked in. These receptors were obtained from a human donor in good health. Some libraries in this study had Jurkat cell RNA spiked in. The CDR3 runs from the conserved cysteine through the conserved F or W. D genes are given only for firm matches. Size tells how often a clone was seen (once, few, many) or the class of an expanded clone, and some rows leave it out.

j_gene,abundance,v_gene,d_gene,CDR3nt,CDR3aa
TRBJ1-1,.,TRBV12-3/TRBV12-4,.,TGTGCCAGCACCACCGGAGGGGGAATTTGGGGAACTGAAGCTTTCTTT,CASTTGGGIWGTEAFF
TRBJ2-1,.,TRBV13,TRBD2,TGTGCCAGCAGCCCCCGCAGCGGGAATTGGAGGTTAGCTGAGCAGTTCTTC,CASSPRSGNWRLAEQFF
TRBJ2-7,.,TRBV28,TRBD2,TGTGCCAGCAAACCAGCGGGGAACTACGAGCAGTACTTC,CASKPAGNYEQYF
TRBJ2-7,few,TRBV20-1,.,TGCAGTGCTAGAGAACCACGTCCAGACGGCTACGAGCAGTACTTC,CSAREPRPDGYEQYF
TRBJ2-1,few,TRBV30,TRBD2,TGTGCCTGGACTAGCGGGAACAACAATGAGCAGTTCTTC,CAWTSGNNNEQFF
TRBJ2-5,few,TRBV3-1,.,TGTGCCAGCAGCCAACCTAACGATGGGGAGGATTGGGGCGAAGAGACCCAGTACTTC,CASSQPNDGEDWGEETQYF
TRBJ2-1,.,TRBV25-1,.,TGTGCCAGCAGTGAAACTCAGCCAGATTCCTACAATGAGCAGTTCTTC,CASSETQPDSYNEQFF
TRBJ2-1,many,TRBV7-2,TRBD2,TGTGCCAGCAGCTTAGGGGAGGGACCTGGGCCGTTCTTC,CASSLGEGPGPFF
TRBJ2-2,once,TRBV7-6,.,TGTGCCAGCAGCTTAGTTACAGGGAGGCCCGGGGAGCTGTTTTTT,CASSLVTGRPGELFF
TRBJ2-7,.,TRBV20-1,TRBD1,TGCAGTGCATCCGGGACAGGGTCCAACGAGCAGTACTTC,CSASGTGSNEQYF